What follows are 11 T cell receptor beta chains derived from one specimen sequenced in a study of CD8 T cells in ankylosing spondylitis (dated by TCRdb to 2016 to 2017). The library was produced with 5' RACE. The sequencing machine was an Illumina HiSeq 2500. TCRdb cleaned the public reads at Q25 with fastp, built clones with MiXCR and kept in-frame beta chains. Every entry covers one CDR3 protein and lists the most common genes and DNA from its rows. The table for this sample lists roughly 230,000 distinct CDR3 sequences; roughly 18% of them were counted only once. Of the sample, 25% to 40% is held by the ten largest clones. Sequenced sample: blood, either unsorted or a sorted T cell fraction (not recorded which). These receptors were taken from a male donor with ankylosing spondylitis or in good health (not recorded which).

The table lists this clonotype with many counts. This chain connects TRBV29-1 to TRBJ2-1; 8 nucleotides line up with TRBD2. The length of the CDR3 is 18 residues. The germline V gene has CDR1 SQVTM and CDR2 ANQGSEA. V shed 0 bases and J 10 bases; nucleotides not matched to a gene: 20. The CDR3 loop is CSVEDLGREAGMVGEQFF. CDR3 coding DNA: TGCAGCGTTGAAGATCTGGGGCGGGAGGCCGGAATGGTAGGCGAGCAGTTCTTC.

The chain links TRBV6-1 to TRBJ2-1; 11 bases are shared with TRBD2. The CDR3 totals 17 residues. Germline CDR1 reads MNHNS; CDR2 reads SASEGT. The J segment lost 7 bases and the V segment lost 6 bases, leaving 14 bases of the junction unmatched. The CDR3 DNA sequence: TGTGCCAGCAGCCCTAGTTCCGGGACTAGCGGAACAAATGAGCAGTTCTTC. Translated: CASSPSSGTSGTNEQFF.

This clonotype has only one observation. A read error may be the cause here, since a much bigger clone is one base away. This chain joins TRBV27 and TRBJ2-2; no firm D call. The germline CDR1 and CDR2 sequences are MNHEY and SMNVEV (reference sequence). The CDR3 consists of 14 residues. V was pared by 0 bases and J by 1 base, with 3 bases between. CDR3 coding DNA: TGTGCCAGCAGTTTATCGGTGAACACCGGGGAGCTGTTTTTT. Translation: CASSLSVNTGELFF.

This CDR3 reads CASSQDFGAYGQYF. The DNA for the CDR3 is TGCGCCAGCAGCCAAGACTTCGGCGCTTATGGGCAGTACTTC. The chain joins TRBV4-3 to TRBJ2-7, with no clear D. Germline CDR1 is LGHNA and CDR2 is YSLEER. The V end was cut by 0 bases, the J end by 9 bases, with 15 bases between. The CDR3 contains 14 residues.

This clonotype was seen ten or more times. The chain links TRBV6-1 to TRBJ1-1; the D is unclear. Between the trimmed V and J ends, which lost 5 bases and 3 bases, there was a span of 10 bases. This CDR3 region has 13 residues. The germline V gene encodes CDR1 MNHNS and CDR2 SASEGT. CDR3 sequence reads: CASSPDTYTEAFF. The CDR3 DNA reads TGTGCCAGCAGTCCCGACACCTACACTGAAGCTTTCTTT.

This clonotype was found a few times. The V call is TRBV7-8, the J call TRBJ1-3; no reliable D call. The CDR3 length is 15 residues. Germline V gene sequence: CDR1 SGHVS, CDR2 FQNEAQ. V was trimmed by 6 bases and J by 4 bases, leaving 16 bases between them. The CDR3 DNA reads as TGTGCCAGCAGGGCCTCCCCTGGTGTCGGAAACACCATATATTTT. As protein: CASRASPGVGNTIYF.

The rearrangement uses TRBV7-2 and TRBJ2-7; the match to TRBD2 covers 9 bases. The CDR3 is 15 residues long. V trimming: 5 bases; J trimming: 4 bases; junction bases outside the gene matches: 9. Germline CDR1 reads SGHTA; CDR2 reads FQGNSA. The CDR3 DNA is TGTGCCAGCAGCCCCGTAGCGGGAGTTCTATACGAGCAGTACTTC. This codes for CASSPVAGVLYEQYF.

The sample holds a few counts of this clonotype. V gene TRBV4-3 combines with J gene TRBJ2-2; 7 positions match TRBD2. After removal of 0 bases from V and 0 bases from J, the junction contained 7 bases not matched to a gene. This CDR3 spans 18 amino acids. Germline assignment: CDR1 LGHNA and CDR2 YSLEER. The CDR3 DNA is TGCGCCAGCAGCCAAGAGTGGCTAGCGGACGCGAACACCGGGGAGCTGTTTTTT. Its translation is CASSQEWLADANTGELFF.

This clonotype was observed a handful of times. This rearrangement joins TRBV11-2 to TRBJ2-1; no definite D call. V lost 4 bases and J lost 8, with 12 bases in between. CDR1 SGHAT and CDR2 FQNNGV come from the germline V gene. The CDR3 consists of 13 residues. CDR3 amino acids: CASSSPTAHEQFF. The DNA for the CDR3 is TGTGCCAGCAGCTCCCCAACGGCACATGAGCAGTTCTTC.

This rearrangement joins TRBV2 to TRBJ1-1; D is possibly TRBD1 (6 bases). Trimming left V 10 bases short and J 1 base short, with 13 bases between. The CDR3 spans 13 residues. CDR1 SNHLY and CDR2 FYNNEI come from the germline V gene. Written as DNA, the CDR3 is TGTGCCATTTCCCCGGGACAGAACACTGAAGCTTTCTTT. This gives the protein CAISPGQNTEAFF.

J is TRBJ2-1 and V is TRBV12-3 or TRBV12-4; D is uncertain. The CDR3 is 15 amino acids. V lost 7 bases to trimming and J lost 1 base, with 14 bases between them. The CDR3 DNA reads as TGTGCCAGCACCAGTGGTCCAGAATCCTACAATGAGCAGTTCTTC. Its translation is CASTSGPESYNEQFF.